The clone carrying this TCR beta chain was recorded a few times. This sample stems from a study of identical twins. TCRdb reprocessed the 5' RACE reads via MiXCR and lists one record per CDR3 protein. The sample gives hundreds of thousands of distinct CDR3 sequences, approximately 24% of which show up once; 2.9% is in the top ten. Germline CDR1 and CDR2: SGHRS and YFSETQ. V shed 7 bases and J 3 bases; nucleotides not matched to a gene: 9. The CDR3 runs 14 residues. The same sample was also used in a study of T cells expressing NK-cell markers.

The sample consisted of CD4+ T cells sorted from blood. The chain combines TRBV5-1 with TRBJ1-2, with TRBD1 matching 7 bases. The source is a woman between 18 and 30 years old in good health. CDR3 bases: TGCGCCAGCTCTACACAGGGGCTTGACTATGGCTACACCTTC. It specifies CASSTQGLDYGYTF.